A selection of T cell receptor beta chains follows, all from one sample in a study of shared clonotypes between healthy human individuals. Sequenced by immunoSEQ multiplex PCR; TCRdb stores in-frame clones only, minus some. The data show 1 million to 1.2 million clones, around three quarters seen once. What was sequenced was memory CD4+ T cells from PBMCs. The origin of the receptors is a man younger than 30 in good health. Some clones in this sample may be carry-over from other donors' samples. Each CDR3 is given with its conserved first and last residue. D genes are given only for firm matches. Size is omitted from some rows. Given values are once, few, many or a class for expanded clones.

V gene,J gene,clone size,D gene,CDR3 protein,CDR3 DNA
TRBV6-5,TRBJ1-3,.,.,CASSPFPPGGNTIYF,TGTGCCAGCAGCCCTTTCCCCCCGGGTGGAAACACCATATATTTT
TRBV29-1,TRBJ2-3,.,.,CSVELSGTDTQYF,TGCAGCGTTGAACTGTCCGGTACAGATACGCAGTATTTT
TRBV4-1,TRBJ2-3,.,.,CASSQGQAPDTQYF,TGCGCCAGCAGCCAAGGACAGGCACCAGATACGCAGTATTTT
TRBV5-6,TRBJ2-7,.,.,CASSLGRQIYEQYF,TGTGCCAGCAGCCTGGGACGGCAGATTTACGAGCAGTACTTC
TRBV28,TRBJ2-5,few,TRBD1,CASSLGTAQETQYF,TGTGCCAGCAGTTTGGGGACAGCCCAAGAGACCCAGTACTTC
TRBV29-1,TRBJ2-5,.,TRBD1,CSVEEWTGKGETQYF,TGCAGCGTTGAAGAATGGACAGGGAAGGGAGAGACCCAGTACTTC
TRBV28,TRBJ2-1,many,TRBD2,CASSFGGLAGRDEQFF,TGTGCCAGCAGTTTCGGTGGACTAGCGGGCCGGGATGAGCAGTTCTTC
TRBV5-1,TRBJ2-5,.,.,CASSLWEETQYF,TGCGCCAGCAGCTTGTGGGAGGAGACCCAGTACTTC
TRBV6-1,TRBJ1-2,.,TRBD1,CASSEVYRGLGYTF,TGTGCCAGCAGTGAAGTATACAGGGGGCTTGGCTACACCTTC
TRBV7-9,TRBJ2-1,.,TRBD1,CASSPSQGAQAEQFF,TGTGCCAGCAGCCCCTCACAGGGGGCGCAAGCTGAGCAGTTCTTC
TRBV7-9,TRBJ2-1,.,.,CASSLEGEQFF,TGTGCCAGCAGCCTCGAGGGGGAGCAGTTCTTC
TRBV4-1,TRBJ2-3,.,.,CASSQEGGLSTDTQYF,TGCGCCAGCAGCCAAGAGGGCGGACTTTCCACAGATACGCAGTATTTT
TRBV11-1,TRBJ2-3,few,.,CASSFTKQASVGTQYF,TGTGCCAGCAGCTTTACCAAGCAAGCCTCGGTGGGTACGCAGTATTTT
TRBV15,TRBJ1-3,.,.,CATSPRAQASGNTIYF,TGTGCCACCAGCCCCAGAGCACAGGCCTCTGGAAACACCATATATTTT
TRBV30,TRBJ2-3,.,.,CAWGRGLVGGTDTQYF,TGTGCCTGGGGTCGAGGGCTAGTAGGGGGCACAGATACGCAGTATTTT
TRBV19,TRBJ1-4,.,.,CASSLRGEKLFF,TGTGCCAGTAGTCTCCGGGGGGAAAAACTGTTTTTT
TRBV6-6,TRBJ2-3,once,.,CASSQIQADTQYF,TGTGCCAGCAGTCAGATACAGGCAGATACGCAGTATTTT
TRBV9,TRBJ2-1,.,.,CASSAGYNEQFF,TGTGCCAGCAGCGCCGGTTACAATGAGCAGTTCTTC
TRBV28,TRBJ2-7,.,TRBD1,CASRGAGQGAPFEQYF,TGTGCCAGCAGGGGGGCGGGACAGGGGGCGCCGTTCGAGCAGTACTTC
TRBV7-2,TRBJ2-2,once,TRBD1,CASSPNPGTGPGELFF,TGTGCCAGCAGCCCTAACCCAGGGACAGGGCCCGGGGAGCTGTTTTTT
TRBV7-9,TRBJ1-2,.,.,CASSLGAAGYTF,TGTGCCAGCAGCTTAGGTGCGGCTGGCTACACCTTC
TRBV7-2,TRBJ2-1,.,TRBD2,CASSLALAAGDEQFF,TGTGCCAGCAGCTTAGCCCTAGCGGCCGGGGATGAGCAGTTCTTC
TRBV7-8,TRBJ2-1,.,.,CASSLYSTSWRLF,TGTGCCAGCAGCTTGTATTCGACTAGTTGGAGGCTCTTC
TRBV11-2,TRBJ2-1,.,.,CASSLGPRPLSSYNEQFF,TGTGCCAGCAGCTTGGGACCTAGACCCCTAAGCTCCTACAATGAGCAGTTCTTC
TRBV30,TRBJ2-7,.,.,CAWSARGYEQYF,TGTGCCTGGAGTGCCAGGGGCTACGAGCAGTACTTC
TRBV5-1,TRBJ2-2,.,.,CASSPVGGEYTGELFF,TGCGCCAGCAGCCCGGTCGGGGGAGAATATACCGGGGAGCTGTTTTTT
TRBV28,TRBJ1-2,few,.,CASSLVGAVGYTF,TGTGCCAGCAGTTTAGTGGGGGCGGTTGGCTACACCTTC
TRBV7-7,TRBJ2-5,.,.,CASSLVGGLGETQYF,TGTGCCAGCAGCTTAGTTGGAGGTCTCGGGGAGACCCAGTACTTC
TRBV14,TRBJ1-4,.,.,CASSHGNRGSNEKLFF,TGTGCCAGCAGCCACGGCAATCGGGGTTCTAATGAAAAACTGTTTTTT
TRBV7-3,TRBJ2-2,.,.,CASSWTEAGELFF,TGTGCCAGCAGCTGGACAGAGGCCGGGGAGCTGTTTTTT
TRBV27,TRBJ1-1,few,TRBD1,CASTKNTGGTEAFF,TGTGCCAGCACGAAAAATACAGGGGGCACTGAAGCTTTCTTT
TRBV5-1,TRBJ2-5,.,TRBD1,CASSKGQGANQETQYF,TGCGCCAGCAGCAAGGGACAGGGGGCGAATCAAGAGACCCAGTACTTC
TRBV5-1,TRBJ2-5,.,.,CASSGPGLETQYF,TGCGCCAGCAGCGGTCCAGGGTTGGAGACCCAGTACTTC
TRBV28,TRBJ1-2,.,.,CATSRGGRGAHTF,TGTGCCACCTCACGTGGCGGCCGCGGGGCCCACACCTTC
TRBV15,TRBJ2-7,.,.,CATSGGGAGLLYEQYF,TGTGCCACCAGCGGAGGAGGGGCAGGGCTACTCTACGAGCAGTACTTC
TRBV2,TRBJ2-2,many,TRBD2,CASSGTSGSPGELFF,TGTGCCAGCAGTGGCACTAGCGGGAGTCCCGGGGAGCTGTTTTTT
TRBV11-2,TRBJ2-6,few,.,CASSSLRAGANVLTF,TGTGCCAGCAGCTCCCTCAGGGCTGGGGCCAACGTCCTGACTTTC
TRBV6-5,TRBJ1-1,.,.,CASRLAGGNTEAFF,TGTGCCAGCCGACTGGCGGGGGGGAACACTGAAGCTTTCTTT
TRBV18,TRBJ1-4,.,.,CASSPSRGRDEKLFF,TGTGCCAGCTCACCCTCGCGAGGGAGGGATGAAAAACTGTTTTTT
TRBV5-1,TRBJ2-6,.,TRBD1,CASNPRTGAGANVLTF,TGCGCCAGCAACCCCAGGACAGGGGCTGGGGCCAACGTCCTGACTTTC
TRBV6-1,TRBJ2-3,.,TRBD2,CASSEKSGITDTQYF,TGTGCCAGCAGTGAAAAGAGCGGGATCACAGATACGCAGTATTTT
TRBV7-9,TRBJ2-5,once,.,CASQIGVPVGTQYF,TGTGCCAGCCAAATCGGGGTCCCCGTCGGGACCCAGTACTTC
TRBV18,TRBJ2-3,.,TRBD2,CASSPDSGPTQYF,TGTGCCAGCTCACCTGATAGCGGGCCTACGCAGTATTTT
TRBV19,TRBJ1-5,.,.,CASSYDDLNNQPQHF,TGTGCCAGTAGTTACGACGACCTAAACAATCAGCCCCAGCATTTT
TRBV7-2,TRBJ1-4,.,TRBD1,CASSLGTGGNEKLFF,TGTGCCAGCAGCTTAGGGACAGGGGGCAATGAAAAACTGTTTTTT
TRBV5-4,TRBJ2-6,.,.,CASSPGLDSGANVLTF,TGTGCCAGCAGCCCTGGGTTGGACTCTGGGGCCAACGTCCTGACTTTC
TRBV7-9,TRBJ2-5,.,TRBD2,CASRQIAGGETQYF,TGTGCCAGCAGACAGATAGCGGGAGGAGAGACCCAGTACTTC
TRBV6-6,TRBJ2-7,.,.,CASSYSGSPNEQYF,TGTGCCAGCAGTTACTCGGGCAGCCCGAACGAGCAGTACTTC
TRBV2,TRBJ1-1,.,.,CASRKDNTEAFF,TGTGCCAGCCGGAAGGATAACACTGAAGCTTTCTTT
TRBV29-1,TRBJ2-7,.,TRBD1,CSTRQGSSYEQYF,TGCAGCACACGACAGGGGAGCTCCTACGAGCAGTACTTC
TRBV28,TRBJ2-7,.,.,CASIDVSSYEQYF,TGTGCCAGCATCGACGTGAGCTCCTACGAGCAGTACTTC
TRBV7-3,TRBJ2-2,few,.,CASRSRRTTGELFF,TGTGCCAGCAGGTCACGGAGGACCACCGGGGAGCTGTTTTTT
TRBV7-6,TRBJ2-5,.,.,CASSLGVGFFETQYF,TGTGCCAGCAGCTTAGGCGTTGGTTTTTTTGAGACCCAGTACTTC
TRBV7-9,TRBJ2-3,.,TRBD2,CASSSWGGLAGVTDTQYF,TGTGCCAGCAGCTCTTGGGGCGGGCTAGCGGGAGTTACAGATACGCAGTATTTT
TRBV5-6,TRBJ2-7,.,.,CASGLSGNYEQYF,TGTGCCAGCGGTCTATCGGGCAACTACGAGCAGTACTTC